The clone carrying this TCR beta chain was seen just once. This record comes from a study of blood T cell repertoires in COVID-19. Across the whole study: Samples came from the United States, Italy and Spain, spanning acute and convalescent COVID-19. T cells, B-cell-depleted T cells, or PBMCs supplied cDNA or gDNA.

Source study methods: Researchers report that nucleated cell counts were estimated from reference gene primer amplification. Data came from immunoSEQ multiplex PCR; TCRdb stores just in-frame clones and leaves some out. V, J and clone size reflect that table, while D and trimming were determined from the DNA. Here the sample spans 250,000 to 350,000 clones, 70% to 90% being singletons. The junction had 4 bases not matched to a gene; V was cut back by 4 bases and J by 3 bases. Germline-derived CDR1 and CDR2 are LNHNV and YYDKDF (reference sequence). The CDR3 runs 15 residues. This rearrangement joins TRBV15 to TRBJ2-2; TRBD1 matches 8 bases. The sequence derives from a man between 18 and 29 years old with active or convalescent COVID-19. The sample taken for sequencing was peripheral blood. CDR3 protein: CATSIGTGDTGELFF. Written as DNA, the CDR3 is TGTGCCACCAGCATAGGGACAGGCGACACCGGGGAGCTGTTTTTT.